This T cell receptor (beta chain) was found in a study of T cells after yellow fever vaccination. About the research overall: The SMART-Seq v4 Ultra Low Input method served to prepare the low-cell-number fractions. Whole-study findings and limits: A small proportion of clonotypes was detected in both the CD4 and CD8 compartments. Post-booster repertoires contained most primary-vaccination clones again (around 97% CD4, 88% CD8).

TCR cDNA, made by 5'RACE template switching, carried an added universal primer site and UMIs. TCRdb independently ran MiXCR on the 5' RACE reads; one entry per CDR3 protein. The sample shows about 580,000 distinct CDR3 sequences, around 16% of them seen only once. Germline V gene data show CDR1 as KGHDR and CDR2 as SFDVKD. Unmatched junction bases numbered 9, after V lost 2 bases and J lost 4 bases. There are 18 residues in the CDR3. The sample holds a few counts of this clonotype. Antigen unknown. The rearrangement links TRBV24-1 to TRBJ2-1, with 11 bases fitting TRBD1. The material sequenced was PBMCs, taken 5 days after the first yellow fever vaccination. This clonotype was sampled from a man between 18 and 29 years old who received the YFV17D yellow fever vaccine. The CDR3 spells CATSDSVAGTGGYNEQFF. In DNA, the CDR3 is TGTGCCACCAGTGATTCGGTCGCCGGGACAGGGGGTTACAATGAGCAGTTCTTC.